This TCR beta chain was observed in a study of blood T cell repertoires in COVID-19. Study-level information: PBMCs, B-cell-depleted T cells, or T cells were the source of the cDNA or gDNA that made up the material.

The germline V and J ends were trimmed by 10 bases and 0 bases, with 10 bases remaining between them. Germline V gene lookup returns CDR1 MDHEN and CDR2 SYDVKM. This CDR3 comprises 13 residues. Here immunoSEQ multiplex PCR was the method, and the copy in TCRdb shows in-frame clones only, minus some. The profile shows roughly 300,000 clones, about nine tenths of them singletons. The clonotype was recovered from a woman aged 25 to 39 with COVID-19, enrolled during active disease. The chain joins TRBV28 to TRBJ2-1; D is possibly TRBD1 (5 bases). Sample: peripheral blood. CDR3 bases: TGTGCCACCCTAGACAGCTCCTACAATGAGCAGTTCTTC. Amino acids: CATLDSSYNEQFF.